These 4 T cell receptor beta chains were sequenced from one sample in a study of response to subunit inactivated influenza vaccine. TCRdb re-called the RT-PCR reads through MiXCR, storing one row per CDR3 protein. The sample consists of about 520,000 distinct CDR3 sequences, 9.5% to 12% of them appearing once. Specimen: PBMCs from blood, collected 40 to 50 days after vaccination. These receptors all come from a man aged 50-59 years who received an inactivated influenza vaccine.

The chain has TRBV12-3 or TRBV12-4 and TRBJ1-6; 8 bases match TRBD1. Trimming cost V 5 bases and J 9 bases; bases outside gene matches: 3. CDR3 length: 13 residues. CDR3 bases: TGTGCCAGCAGTCTAGGGACAGGTTCACCCCTCCACTTT. As protein: CASSLGTGSPLHF.

V and J are TRBV10-3 and TRBJ2-7; 14 nucleotides align to TRBD2. Germline CDR1 and CDR2: ENHRY and SYGVKD. This CDR3 is built from 16 residues. Losses at the gene ends were 3 bases for V and 4 bases for J; bases not matched to a gene: 5. The CDR3 DNA reads as TGTGCCATCAGTGACGGGACTAGCGGGAGTCCTTACGAGCAGTACTTC. Translation gives CAISDGTSGSPYEQYF.

CDR3 sequence (DNA): TGTGCCAGCAGTGAGCAGGGATCTCCCGGTGGCTACACCTTC. Translating it yields CASSEQGSPGGYTF. V and J are TRBV2 and TRBJ1-2; the D gene is possibly TRBD1 (5 bases). V lost 3 bases and J 7 bases, leaving 15 bases between the germline ends. The germline V gene encodes CDR1 SNHLY and CDR2 FYNNEI. The CDR3 extends over 14 amino acids.

The V and J genes are TRBV5-6 and TRBJ2-1; 7 bases match TRBD1. The CDR3 spans 16 residues. Trimming at V came to 3 bases and at J to 3 bases, leaving 9 bases not matched to a gene. Germline loops: CDR1 SGHDT, CDR2 YYEEEE. The CDR3 region is CASSWAKGAVYNEQFF. Written as DNA, the CDR3 is TGTGCCAGCAGCTGGGCCAAGGGGGCTGTCTACAATGAGCAGTTCTTC.